This T cell receptor (beta chain) emerged from a study of blood T cell repertoires in COVID-19. Study summary: Researchers got acute and convalescent COVID-19 samples from the United States, Italy and Spain.

This clone was detected once. Profiled with immunoSEQ multiplex PCR; TCRdb holds only in-frame clones, not every one. In the table there are approximately 15,000 clones, less than 80% of which are singletons. The CDR3 has 16 residues. Looked up from germline, CDR1 is MNHEY and CDR2 is SVGAGI. V gave up 2 bases and J gave up 5 bases; unmatched junction bases: 11. This sequence originates from a man between 65 and 80 years old with acute or convalescent COVID-19. The sequenced material came from peripheral blood. The rearrangement links TRBV6-5 to TRBJ1-2, with 7 bases lining up with TRBD1. In DNA, the CDR3 is TGTGCCAGCAGTTACCTTTCGGGGACAGCCATTTATGGCTACACCTTC. Its protein is CASSYLSGTAIYGYTF.